The T cell receptor beta chain described here comes from a study of T cells in Graves' hyperthyroidism and ophthalmopathy. This CDR3 is 11 amino acids long. After removal of 6 bases from V and 10 bases from J, the junction contained 4 bases not matched to a gene. The source material, RNA transcripts, was used to amplify TCR beta CDR3 regions. In the first-round RT-PCR of the TCR CDR3, the HTBI primer set was used. One entry per CDR3 protein, called by TCRdb with MiXCR from the multiplex PCR reads. The data hold about 680,000 distinct CDR3 sequences, with around a third observed a single time. A lack of ophthalmopathy progression within 18 months defined stable Graves' hyperthyroidism. The study's findings and limits: By a 13 V-J model, ophthalmopathy was set apart from stable hyperthyroidism. Model predictions of ophthalmopathy came a median approximately 6 months before onset.

A word on this clonotype: Antigen unknown.

The material sequenced was blood. V gene TRBV12-3 or TRBV12-4 combines with J gene TRBJ1-2; TRBD1 matches 8 bases. The receptor was isolated from a woman aged 35 to 49 with Graves' hyperthyroidism. CDR3 sequence reads: CASRGGQDYTF. The CDR3, as DNA: TGTGCCAGCAGGGGGGGACAGGACTACACCTTC.